This T cell receptor (beta chain) was identified during a study of T-cell reconstitution after alpha-beta-depleted transplantation in children. A TCRbeta library incorporating unique molecular identifiers was prepared. MiXCR, run by TCRdb on the PCR reads, gives a single entry per CDR3 protein. This sample has 140,000 or so distinct CDR3 sequences, with around 9% found just once. The V and J ends lost 5 bases and 3 bases respectively, with 8 bases between them. Per the germline V gene, CDR1 is SGHRS and CDR2 is YFSETQ. The length of the CDR3 is 12 residues. Study results and limitations: T-cell counts and diversity at one year following transplant were attributed mainly to newly produced T cells. Several hundred expanded graft clones reportedly supplied alpha-beta T cells about two months after transplant. Some patients showed high day-60 TCRbeta diversity, which derived from surviving recipient T cells and thymic progenitors.

This clonotype has a count of ten or more. The antigen remains unidentified. The receptor was derived from a female patient aged 2 to 10 who had a stem cell transplant for congenital amegakaryocytic thrombocytopenia, so the T cells may come from the graft donor. The chain uses TRBV5-1 and TRBJ1-2; D is perhaps TRBD1 (6 bases). Sample: PBMCs, mostly from graft donor cells, taken 180 days after TCRalphabeta/CD19-depleted stem cell transplant. The CDR3 loop reads CASSSGDYGYTF. The CDR3 nucleotides read TGCGCCAGCAGTTCAGGGGACTATGGCTACACCTTC.